This T cell receptor (beta chain) appears in the sequencing data of a study of PD-1 blockade in mismatch repair-deficient tumors. Whole-study context: All were previously treated, progressing patients with about twelve mismatch repair-deficient cancer types.

This table comes from immunoSEQ multiplex PCR, and its TCRdb copy is limited to in-frame clones, with some not included. The data show roughly 16,000 clones, approximately 84% seen once. Germline V gene data show CDR1 as WSHSY and CDR2 as SAAADI. The CDR3 loop spans 15 amino acids. Trimming pared 2 bases from V and 7 bases from J, leaving 17 bases between. Sequenced material: PBMCs, taken 4 weeks after starting pembrolizumab. This TCR was recovered from an adult with mismatch repair-deficient cancer. The chain has TRBV10-2 and TRBJ1-1, with D uncertain. The CDR3 region is CASSERRQALSEAFF. Here the CDR3 DNA reads TGCGCCAGCAGTGAGAGGAGGCAGGCACTCAGTGAAGCTTTCTTT.